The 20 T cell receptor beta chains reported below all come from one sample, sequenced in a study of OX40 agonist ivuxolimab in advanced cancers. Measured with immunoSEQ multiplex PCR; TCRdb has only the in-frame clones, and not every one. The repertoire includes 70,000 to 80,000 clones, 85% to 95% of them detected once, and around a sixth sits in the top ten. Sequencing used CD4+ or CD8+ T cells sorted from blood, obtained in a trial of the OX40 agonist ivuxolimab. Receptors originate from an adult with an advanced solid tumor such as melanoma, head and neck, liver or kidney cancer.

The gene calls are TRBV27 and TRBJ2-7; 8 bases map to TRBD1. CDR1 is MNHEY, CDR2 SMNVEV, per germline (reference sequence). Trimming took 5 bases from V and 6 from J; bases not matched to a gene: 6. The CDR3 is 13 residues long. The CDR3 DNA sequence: TGTGCCAGCAGTATAGACAGGGGTTCCGAGCAGTACTTC. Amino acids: CASSIDRGSEQYF.

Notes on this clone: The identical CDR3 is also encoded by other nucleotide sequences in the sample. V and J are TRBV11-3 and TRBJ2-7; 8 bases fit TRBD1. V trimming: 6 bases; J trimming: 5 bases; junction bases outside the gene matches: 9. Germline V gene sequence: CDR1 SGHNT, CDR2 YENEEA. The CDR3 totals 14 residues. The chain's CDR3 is CASRGQGLDDEQYF. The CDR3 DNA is TGTGCCAGCAGAGGACAGGGCCTAGACGACGAGCAGTACTTC.

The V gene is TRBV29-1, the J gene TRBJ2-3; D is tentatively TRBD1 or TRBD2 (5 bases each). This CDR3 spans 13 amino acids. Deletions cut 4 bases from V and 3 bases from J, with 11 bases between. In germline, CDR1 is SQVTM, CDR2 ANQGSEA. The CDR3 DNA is TGCAGCGTTGTGATTGGGGGTACAGATACGCAGTATTTT. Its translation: CSVVIGGTDTQYF.

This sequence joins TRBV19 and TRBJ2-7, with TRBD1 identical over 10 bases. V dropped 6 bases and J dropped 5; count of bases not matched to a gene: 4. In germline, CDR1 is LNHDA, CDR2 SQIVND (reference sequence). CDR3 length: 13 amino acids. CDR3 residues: CASRGDRGHEQYF. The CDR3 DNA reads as TGTGCCAGTAGGGGGGACAGGGGTCACGAGCAGTACTTC.

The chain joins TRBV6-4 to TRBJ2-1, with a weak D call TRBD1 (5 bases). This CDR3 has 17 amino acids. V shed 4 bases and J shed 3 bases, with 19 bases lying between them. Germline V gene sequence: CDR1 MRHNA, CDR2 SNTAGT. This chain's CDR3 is CASSANRSQNDYNEQFF. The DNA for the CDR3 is TGTGCCAGCAGTGCTAACAGGTCTCAAAATGACTACAATGAGCAGTTCTTC.

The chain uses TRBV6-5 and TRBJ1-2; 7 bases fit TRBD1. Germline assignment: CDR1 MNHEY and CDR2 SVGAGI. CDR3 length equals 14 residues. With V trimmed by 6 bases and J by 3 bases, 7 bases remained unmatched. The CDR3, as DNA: TGTGCCAGCAGCGGCAGGGGGAGGGACTATGGCTACACCTTC. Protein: CASSGRGRDYGYTF.

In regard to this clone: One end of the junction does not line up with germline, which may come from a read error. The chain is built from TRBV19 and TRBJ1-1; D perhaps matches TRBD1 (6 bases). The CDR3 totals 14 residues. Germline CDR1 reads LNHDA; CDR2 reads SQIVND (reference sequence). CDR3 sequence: CASRIGGLNTEAFF. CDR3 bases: TGTGCCAGTAGAATAGGGGGTTTGAACACTGAAGCTTTCTTT. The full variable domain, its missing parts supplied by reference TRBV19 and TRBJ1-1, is DGGITQSPKYLFRKEGQNVTLSCEQNLNHDAMYWYRQDPGQGLRLIYYSQIVNDFQKGDIAEGYSVSREKKESFPLTVTSAQKNPTAFYLCASRIGGLNTEAFFGQGTRLTVV.

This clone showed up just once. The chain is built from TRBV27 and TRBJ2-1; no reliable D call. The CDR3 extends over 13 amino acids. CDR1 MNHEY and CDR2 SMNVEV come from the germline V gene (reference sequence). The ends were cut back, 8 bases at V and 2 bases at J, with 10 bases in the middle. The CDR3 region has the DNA TGTGCCAGCCAGCATGGCCCCTACAATGAGCAGTTCTTC. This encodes CASQHGPYNEQFF.

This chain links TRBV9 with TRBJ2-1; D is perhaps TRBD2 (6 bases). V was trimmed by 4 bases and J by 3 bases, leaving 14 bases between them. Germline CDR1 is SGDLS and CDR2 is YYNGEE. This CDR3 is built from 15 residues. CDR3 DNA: TGTGCCAGCAGCCTCACTGACGGGGGCTACAATGAGCAGTTCTTC. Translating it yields CASSLTDGGYNEQFF.

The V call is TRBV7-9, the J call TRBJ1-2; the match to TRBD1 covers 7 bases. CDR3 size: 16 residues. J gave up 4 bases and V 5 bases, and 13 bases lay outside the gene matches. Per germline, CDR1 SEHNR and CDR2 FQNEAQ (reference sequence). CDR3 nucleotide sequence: TGTGCCAGCAGCGGGACCAATCGACAGGGTTCCTATGGCTACACCTTC. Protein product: CASSGTNRQGSYGYTF.

Written as DNA, the CDR3 is TGTGCCAGCAGCTCTGGGACTAGCCAAAGGGAGCAGTTCTTC. This codes for CASSSGTSQREQFF. This chain uses TRBV7-9 with TRBJ2-1; 9 nucleotides align to TRBD2. With 4 bases clipped from V and 10 bases from J, the junction kept 8 bases outside the gene matches. This CDR3 is 14 amino acids long. Germline CDR1 and CDR2: SEHNR and FQNEAQ (reference sequence).

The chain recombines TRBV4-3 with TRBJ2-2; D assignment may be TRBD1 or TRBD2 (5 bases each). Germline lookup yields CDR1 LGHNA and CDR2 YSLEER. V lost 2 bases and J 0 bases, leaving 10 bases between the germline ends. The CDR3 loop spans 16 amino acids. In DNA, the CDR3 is TGCGCCAGCAGCCAACGAAGGGACCCGAACACCGGGGAGCTGTTTTTT. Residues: CASSQRRDPNTGELFF.

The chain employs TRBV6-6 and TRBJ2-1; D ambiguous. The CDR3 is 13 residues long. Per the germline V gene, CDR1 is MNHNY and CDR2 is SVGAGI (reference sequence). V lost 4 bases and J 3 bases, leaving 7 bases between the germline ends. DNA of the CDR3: TGTGCCAGCAGTTCAGCTGGCTACAATGAGCAGTTCTTC. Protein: CASSSAGYNEQFF.

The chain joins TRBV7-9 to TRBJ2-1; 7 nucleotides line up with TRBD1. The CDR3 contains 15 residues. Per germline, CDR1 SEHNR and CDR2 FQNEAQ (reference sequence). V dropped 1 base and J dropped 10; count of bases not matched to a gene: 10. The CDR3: CASSLVETGRDEQFF. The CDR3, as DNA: TGTGCCAGCAGCTTAGTGGAGACAGGGCGAGACGAGCAGTTCTTC.

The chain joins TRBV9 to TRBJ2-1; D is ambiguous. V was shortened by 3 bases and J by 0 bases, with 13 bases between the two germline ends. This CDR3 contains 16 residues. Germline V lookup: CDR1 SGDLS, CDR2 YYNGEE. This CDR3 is CASSGAAVSSYNEQFF. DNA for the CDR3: TGTGCCAGCAGCGGGGCGGCAGTTAGCTCCTACAATGAGCAGTTCTTC.

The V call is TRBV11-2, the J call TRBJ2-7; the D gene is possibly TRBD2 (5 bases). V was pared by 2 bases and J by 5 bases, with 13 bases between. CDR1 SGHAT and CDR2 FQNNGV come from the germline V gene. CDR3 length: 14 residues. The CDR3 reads CASSLRYGVDEQYF. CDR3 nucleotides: TGTGCCAGCAGCTTAAGGTACGGGGTCGACGAGCAGTACTTC.

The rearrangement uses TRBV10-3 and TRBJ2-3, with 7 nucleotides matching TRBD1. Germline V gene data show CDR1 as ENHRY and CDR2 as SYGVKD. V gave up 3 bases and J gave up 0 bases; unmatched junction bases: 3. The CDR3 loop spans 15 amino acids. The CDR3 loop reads CAISDTGESTDTQYF. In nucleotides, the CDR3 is TGTGCCATCAGTGACACAGGGGAGAGCACAGATACGCAGTATTTT.

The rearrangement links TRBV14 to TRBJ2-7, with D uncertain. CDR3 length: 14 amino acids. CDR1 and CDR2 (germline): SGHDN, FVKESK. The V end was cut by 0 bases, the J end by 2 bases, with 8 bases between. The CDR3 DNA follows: TGTGCCAGCAGCCAAGAAGCCTTTGCCTACGAGCAGTACTTC. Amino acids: CASSQEAFAYEQYF.

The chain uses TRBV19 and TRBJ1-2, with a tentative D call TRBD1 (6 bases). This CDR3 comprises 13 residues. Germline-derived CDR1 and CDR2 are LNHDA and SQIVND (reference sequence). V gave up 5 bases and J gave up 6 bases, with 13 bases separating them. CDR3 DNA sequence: TGTGCCAGTAGTCTGGCCGGGGGCAATGGCTACACCTTC. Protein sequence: CASSLAGGNGYTF.

CDR3 sequence: CASSYSGSNAYEQYF. The DNA for the CDR3 is TGTGCCAGCAGTTACTCGGGTAGCAATGCCTACGAGCAGTACTTC. The chain carries TRBV6-5 and TRBJ2-7; the D is unclear. Germline CDR1 MNHEY, CDR2 SVGAGI. V lost 0 bases to trimming and J lost 2 bases, with 11 bases between them. The CDR3 covers 15 residues.